Listed below are T cell receptor beta chains from one sample, sequenced in a study of response to subunit inactivated influenza vaccine. TCRdb re-called the RT-PCR reads through MiXCR, storing one row per CDR3 protein. The table lists 450,000 to 700,000 distinct CDR3 sequences, 12% to 15% of them singletons. The source material was PBMCs from blood, sampled approximately 12 days after vaccination. The receptor source for this set is a man between 50 and 59 years old who received an inactivated influenza vaccine. CDR3s leave out the opening cysteine and the closing phenylalanine or tryptophan.

CDR3 length: 11
J gene: TRBJ2-1
V gene: TRBV7-7
CDR3 protein: ASSSEVGNEQF

CDR3 length: 15
J gene: TRBJ2-7
V gene: TRBV20-1
CDR3 protein: SASDRGDRGINYEQY

CDR3 length: 12
J gene: TRBJ2-1
V gene: TRBV7-8
CDR3 protein: ASRRTGSVNEQF

CDR3 length: 14
J gene: TRBJ2-5
V gene: TRBV5-1
CDR3 protein: ASSLASQTNQETQY

CDR3 length: 13
J gene: TRBJ2-2
V gene: TRBV4-3
CDR3 protein: ASSHRRFGAGELF

CDR3 length: 14
J gene: TRBJ2-1
V gene: TRBV9
CDR3 protein: ASSVWAIAGRDEQF

CDR3 length: 13
J gene: TRBJ1-2
V gene: TRBV7-9
CDR3 protein: ASSLWDRGVGGYT

CDR3 length: 12
J gene: TRBJ2-1
V gene: TRBV20-1
CDR3 protein: SARTSGRGDEQF

CDR3 length: 13
J gene: TRBJ1-2
V gene: TRBV10-2
CDR3 protein: ASSEEGAIGYGYT

CDR3 length: 11
J gene: TRBJ2-5
V gene: TRBV6-1
CDR3 protein: ASSHGGPETQY

CDR3 length: 12
J gene: TRBJ2-5
V gene: TRBV12-3/TRBV12-4
CDR3 protein: ASSPRRIQETQY

CDR3 length: 14
J gene: TRBJ2-1
V gene: TRBV27
CDR3 protein: ASSLSGEGSYNEQF

CDR3 length: 14
J gene: TRBJ2-3
V gene: TRBV5-1
CDR3 protein: ASSLVLQGSTDTQY

CDR3 length: 11
J gene: TRBJ2-7
V gene: TRBV6-5
CDR3 protein: ASSYSKAYEQY

CDR3 length: 12
J gene: TRBJ2-7
V gene: TRBV10-3
CDR3 protein: ATLDRGLGYEQY

CDR3 length: 11
J gene: TRBJ1-6
V gene: TRBV2
CDR3 protein: AKPDTPNSPLH

CDR3 length: 12
J gene: TRBJ2-1
V gene: TRBV5-1
CDR3 protein: ASSLASGNNEQF

CDR3 length: 13
J gene: TRBJ2-7
V gene: TRBV29-1
CDR3 protein: SAQTGQGFFGEQY

CDR3 length: 11
J gene: TRBJ2-3
V gene: TRBV7-2
CDR3 protein: ASRDGGSGGQY

CDR3 length: 12
J gene: TRBJ2-1
V gene: TRBV29-1
CDR3 protein: SVRRDRGYNEQF

CDR3 length: 14
J gene: TRBJ2-2
V gene: TRBV20-1
CDR3 protein: SARTPTGSGTGELF

CDR3 length: 12
J gene: TRBJ2-7
V gene: TRBV5-1
CDR3 protein: ASSWGTYGYEQY

CDR3 length: 11
J gene: TRBJ2-5
V gene: TRBV10-3
CDR3 protein: AISESGVETQY

CDR3 length: 13
J gene: TRBJ2-7
V gene: TRBV7-2
CDR3 protein: ASSLLGQGLGEQY

CDR3 length: 12
J gene: TRBJ2-1
V gene: TRBV6-1
CDR3 protein: ASIFPQARNEQF

CDR3 length: 12
J gene: TRBJ2-7
V gene: TRBV4-2
CDR3 protein: ASSQDLRDYEQY

CDR3 length: 13
J gene: TRBJ2-1
V gene: TRBV18
CDR3 protein: ASSRRGDSYNEQF

CDR3 length: 12
J gene: TRBJ2-5
V gene: TRBV18
CDR3 protein: ASSPLAVIETQY

CDR3 length: 13
J gene: TRBJ1-1
V gene: TRBV5-1
CDR3 protein: ASSLDSTGGTEAF

CDR3 length: 13
J gene: TRBJ1-4
V gene: TRBV27
CDR3 protein: ASSLSVGLHEKLF

CDR3 length: 9
J gene: TRBJ2-7
V gene: TRBV5-6
CDR3 protein: ASNRFYEQY

CDR3 length: 11
J gene: TRBJ2-7
V gene: TRBV4-2
CDR3 protein: AISPGPGFPQY

CDR3 length: 12
J gene: TRBJ2-5
V gene: TRBV5-6
CDR3 protein: ASSLVLSQETQY

CDR3 length: 10
J gene: TRBJ1-1
V gene: TRBV30
CDR3 protein: AWRKMNTEAF

CDR3 length: 12
J gene: TRBJ2-5
V gene: TRBV6-2/TRBV6-3
CDR3 protein: ASSYLGSQETQY

CDR3 length: 11
J gene: TRBJ2-6
V gene: TRBV6-5
CDR3 protein: ASSYSGANVLT

CDR3 length: 10
J gene: TRBJ1-2
V gene: TRBV7-9
CDR3 protein: ASIRDAGGYT

CDR3 length: 12
J gene: TRBJ2-3
V gene: TRBV6-2/TRBV6-3
CDR3 protein: ASSYSASLDTQY

CDR3 length: 11
J gene: TRBJ1-1
V gene: TRBV7-2
CDR3 protein: ASSWSANTEAF

CDR3 length: 13
J gene: TRBJ1-4
V gene: TRBV4-3
CDR3 protein: ASSPRGVTNEKLF

CDR3 length: 11
J gene: TRBJ2-5
V gene: TRBV28
CDR3 protein: ASRLIQGGGPH

CDR3 length: 10
J gene: TRBJ1-2
V gene: TRBV2
CDR3 protein: ASSEHRRGYT

CDR3 length: 15
J gene: TRBJ2-1
V gene: TRBV20-1
CDR3 protein: SARVLGSGRSYNEQF

CDR3 length: 13
J gene: TRBJ1-6
V gene: TRBV10-2
CDR3 protein: ASSESGGRFSPLH

CDR3 length: 20
J gene: TRBJ2-1
V gene: TRBV6-2/TRBV6-3
CDR3 protein: ASSYSTGPVGGRNPSYNEQF